This T cell receptor beta chain is from a study of cytomegalovirus exposure and HLA in healthy donors (dated by TCRdb to about 2017). Some background on the complete study: An earlier analysis of roughly 570 of the donors reported under 300 Gb of sequence data and 95 million to 120 million unique TCR beta sequences obtained from approximately 180 million T cells. An early release that covered some 630 HLA-typed donors contained approximately 300 gigabases of sequencing data and some 87 million unique TCR sequences. Of the approximately 400 genotyped donors, 65% to 90% fell in the genetic ancestry cluster associated with self-reported Caucasian donors. The study aimed to test whether signatures of past pathogen exposure could be identified by cataloging public T cell receptors. The T cell repertoires of 700 or so subjects were profiled by immunosequencing and related to cytomegalovirus serostatus. Besides the first cohort of 666 subjects, a separate validation cohort made up of over a hundred different subjects was used. To predict cytomegalovirus infection status, the study brought together high-throughput TCR immunosequencing, statistical association of individual TCRs with disease status, and machine learning. In a later analysis, previously published TCR beta repertoires from about 670 donors were re-analyzed and high-resolution HLA genotyping was added so that TCR occurrence patterns could be studied. In the later analysis, no new phenotypic data were used to find candidate immune exposures; instead, reliance was placed on TCR beta sequences and their occurrence across donors. In an earlier analysis of 587 of the donors, high-throughput TCR beta sequencing was used to judge whether each TCR beta V gene segment behaved as functional or pseudogenic. Alongside the repertoire data, information on donor age, sex, ethnicity and CMV serostatus was compiled. A later genetic analysis took genome-wide SNP genotypes for about 55% of the roughly 700 donors and used that subset as a discovery cohort. Every repertoire in the discovery cohort had been generated on one and the same sequencing platform. HLA typing included class I and class II loci at four-digit resolution. Typing coverage varied by locus: about 629-630 donors for A, B, C, DRB1 and DQB1; approximately 500 for DQA1; about 590 for DPA1; roughly 450 for DPB1. Four to six DR-DQ haplotypes were handled as single units for association and clustering, since linkage in the cohort was strong. Among 398 genotyped donors of the cohort, an average of 235,054 unique TCR beta nucleotide sequences were sequenced per donor, roughly 20% of them non-productive.

The method behind the library was the immunoSEQ multiplex PCR assay. A mixture of 60 forward primers for TCR Vbeta segments and 13 reverse primers for TCR Jbeta segments was used in the multiplex PCR. The CDR3 region of rearranged TCR beta genes was amplified from genomic DNA with a multiplex PCR assay. The amplified TCR beta libraries were sequenced on the Illumina HiSeq System as 87-base-pair reads. The paper's processing steps were these. In a later analysis, some 80 million unique TCR beta chains were counted across the 666 repertoires, and approximately 11 million of these chains were shared by at least two donors. A nearest-neighbor algorithm error-corrected the raw reads and collapsed the reads into unique sequences, merging closely related sequences to remove PCR and sequencing errors. Alignment of CDR3 sequences to IMGT reference sequences was used to assign V, D and J gene segments. Each retained sequence needed at least a six-nucleotide match to both a V gene segment and a J gene segment. A rearrangement was called productive if the CDR3 had no stop codons and remained in frame with V and J, and every other rearrangement was called non-productive. Following IMGT convention, CDR3 was defined as the stretch from the second conserved V-encoded cysteine up to the conserved J-encoded phenylalanine. The earlier analysis of around 640 of the donors excluded sequences that lacked an unambiguous match to a single V gene segment. In an earlier analysis of 587 of the donors, V segments were called functional above 56.7% productive rearrangements and were called segregating when the between-donor standard deviation exceeded 5%. To diagnose cytomegalovirus status from the catalog of TCR beta chain sequences, a statistical classification framework was built. V and J gene assignment, in a later analysis, came from comparing TCR nucleotide sequences with IMGT/GENE-DB human TR gene sequences. In a later analysis, CDR3 sequences and most-parsimonious VDJ recombination scenarios were assigned using the TCRdist pipeline. In a later analysis, each TCR beta chain was defined by its CDR3 amino acid sequence together with its V-gene family, and reads lacking a unique V-gene family were excluded. As a way to deal with suspected cross-contamination and a sequencing artifact, a later analysis dropped 592 nucleotide sequences that were highly shared and had low generation probability. A later analysis calculated a clonal expansion index for each public chain from normalized within-repertoire ranks of inferred template counts. In a later analysis, generation probabilities were computed using a VDJ recombination model fitted to out-of-frame rearrangements, and the results were checked against IGoR. In a later analysis, hypergeometric tests were used to score TCR-TCR, TCR-HLA and TCR-CMV co-occurrence, with a repertoire-size bias correction applied to TCR pairs. In a later analysis, false discovery rates were estimated by permuting HLA or CMV assignments 20 times. In a later analysis, co-occurring TCRs were grouped using DBSCAN, with TCRdist sequence similarity added in when clustering inside HLA-allele-positive subsets. Repertoires with fewer than 30,000 or more than 120,000 public chains, plus five repertoires with anomalous nucleotide sharing, were excluded from co-occurrence clustering. TCRdb obtained this table from immuneACCESS and retained in-frame rearrangements with V and J assigned. These tables miss some clones; where compared with another copy, unresolved V genes account for less than half of the shortfall, and the remainder is unexplained. The D gene and trimming were derived from the DNA, and the V and J assignments and clone size from that table. The sample contains some 160,000 clones, almost 75% of them found a single time. The ten top clones hold about 5.4% of the sample.

The cohort comprised some 700 healthy bone marrow donors. At the time of sampling, every cohort member was nominally healthy, though immune exposures that went unrecorded were likely present. The donor was CMV seropositive and was included in the group of approximately 300 seropositive cohort members. A peripheral blood sample was collected from each donor, and TCR beta sequencing was performed on peripheral blood mononuclear cells. The Qiagen DNeasy Blood Extraction Kit was used to extract genomic DNA from the blood cell samples. V and J are truncated by 1 base and 1 base respectively, leaving an intervening sequence of 16 bases. CDR1 and CDR2 are drawn from the germline V gene: SQVTM, ANQGSEA. The CDR3 spans 16 residues, from the cysteine through the phenylalanine. Just the 48-base CDR3 DNA is kept, in frame starting at base 1. Study-wide findings and limitations: In an earlier analysis of 500 to 650 of the donors, most TCR beta V segments appeared in productive rearrangements about 90% or about 30% of the time, broadly matching IMGT annotations. Because the 87-base-pair reads could not distinguish some IMGT-functional V segments, including TRBV6-2 and TRBV6-3, those segments were excluded. A cluster of highly shared sequence variants was judged likely to represent a technical artifact of the sequencing pipeline. According to the authors, the approach could potentially be generalized to other disease states and immunological phenotypes. A further reported finding was that TCR beta sequences accurately predicted the HLA-A and HLA-B alleles for most subjects in the first cohort. While some public TCRs were present in many individuals, most TCR sequences turned up only very rarely across donors. According to a later genetic analysis, donors in an Asian-associated ancestry cluster had fewer N-insertions in productive TCRs than the approximately 670-donor mean. About 15 rarely observed V segments, including chromosome 9 orphons, were excluded from the earlier analysis of approximately 500 of the donors because counts were too low. A total of 150 to 200 TCR beta chains were listed by the study as associated with cytomegalovirus. In a later analysis, HLA-associated TCR beta chains were found to be more clonally expanded and to have lower generation probabilities than equally common non-associated chains. When HLA alleles, especially DR and DQ, strongly co-occurred, TCR associations were difficult to assign to individual alleles. A few of the identified cytomegalovirus-associated TCR beta chains were confirmed in vitro to be specific for cytomegalovirus antigens. A later analysis associated 16,951 TCR beta sequences with specific HLA alleles at a false discovery rate of 0.05. In a later genetic analysis, a missense DCLRE1C variant was associated with V-gene and J-gene trimming of TCR beta chains, and the association was replicated in an independent cohort. The classifier was reported to diagnose cytomegalovirus status with high specificity and sensitivity in both the original cohort and the validation cohort. According to a later analysis, TCR association rates differed among HLA loci, with DRB1 alleles showing the most associated TCRs and HLA-C alleles showing the fewest. Because some donors lacked HLA typing at each locus, the association tests relied only on the typed subset. A later analysis reported that several top co-occurrence clusters appeared linked to parvovirus B19, influenza, CMV and Epstein-Barr virus. According to a later analysis, most CMV-associated TCR beta chains appeared to be HLA-restricted, and the HLA associations seemed to be driven largely by CMV exposure. Linkage disequilibrium might explain the correlated functional status among segregating V segments, but an unknown experimental factor could not be excluded. Sequencing depth was assumed to be roughly uniform across donors in the presence/absence analyses, though that assumption may not hold. This cohort had only TCR beta chains sequenced, and the lack of alpha or paired-chain data limited which features could be detected. The only immune exposure information available for the cohort was CMV serostatus.

In its sample, this clone was seen a few times. The clone's antigen remains unknown. Base qualities are not at hand, and no much larger clone is one base apart. The chain was built from TRBV29-1 and TRBJ1-1; tentative D gene TRBD1, with 5 bases matching. Sequenced sample: PBMCs. The receptor's source is a young woman in good health and CMV-seropositive. Here the CDR3 is given as CSVEGQPGLKNTEAFF. Read as DNA, the sequence is TGCAGCGTTGAAGGCCAACCGGGACTGAAGAACACTGAAGCTTTCTTT. Here the CDR3 is joined to the reference TRBV29-1 and TRBJ1-1 genes, and the full variable domain is: SAVISQKPSRDICQRGTSLTIQCQVDSQVTMMFWYRQQPGQSLTLIATANQGSEATYESGFVIDKFPISRPNLTFSTLTVSNMSPEDSSIYLCSVEGQPGLKNTEAFFGQGTRLTVV.